This is a list of T cell receptor beta chains from one sample in a study of T cell responses to AZD1222 COVID-19 vaccine. Clones were sequenced by immunoSEQ multiplex PCR, and TCRdb holds only the in-frame ones, with some missing. The sample lists 98,000 or so clones; around nine tenths were seen once. The sequencing here drew on peripheral blood, taken 28 days after the second dose of the MenACWY control vaccine. Every receptor here comes from an adult who received the MenACWY meningococcal vaccine as a control. Each CDR3 is given with its conserved first and last residue. The D gene is left open where the match is weak. Only some rows state a clone size, as once, few, many or a class for expanded clones.

clone_size j_call d_call v_call cdr3_aa cdr3_nt
NA TRBJ2-3 TRBD2 TRBV5-4 CASSFGTSGGDTQYF TGTGCCAGCAGCTTCGGGACTAGCGGGGGAGATACGCAGTATTTT
NA TRBJ1-6 NA TRBV7-6 CASSPGGKSPLHF TGTGCCAGCAGCCCTGGGGGGAAATCACCCCTCCACTTT
NA TRBJ2-2 TRBD1 TRBV5-8 CASSRGQVNTGELFF TGTGCCAGCAGCCGAGGACAGGTGAACACCGGGGAGCTGTTTTTT
NA TRBJ2-5 NA TRBV2 CASRGGPTETQYF TGTGCCAGCAGGGGGGGGCCGACAGAGACCCAGTACTTC
NA TRBJ2-5 TRBD2 TRBV7-2 CASSLAASGGQGTQYF TGTGCCAGCAGCTTAGCGGCTAGCGGGGGGCAGGGGACCCAGTACTTC
NA TRBJ2-7 NA TRBV20-1 CSPGHSYEQYF TGCAGCCCGGGGCACTCCTACGAGCAGTACTTC
NA TRBJ2-7 TRBD2 TRBV27 CASASSGAIAYEQYF TGTGCCAGCGCAAGTAGCGGGGCCATTGCCTACGAGCAGTACTTC
NA TRBJ2-5 NA TRBV3-1/TRBV3-2 CASSSGPGGPQYF TGTGCCAGCAGCTCGGGACCCGGGGGCCCCCAGTACTTC
NA TRBJ2-7 TRBD2 TRBV5-4 CASSFGSGGNYEQYF TGTGCCAGCAGCTTTGGAAGCGGGGGGAACTACGAGCAGTACTTC
few TRBJ2-3 NA TRBV24-1 CATSDPSLDTQYF TGTGCCACCAGTGATCCCAGCCTAGATACGCAGTATTTT
NA TRBJ1-5 NA TRBV4-1 CASSQDREAGHSNQPQHF TGCGCCAGCAGCCAAGATAGGGAGGCAGGTCATAGCAATCAGCCCCAGCATTTT
once TRBJ1-4 TRBD1 TRBV19 CASRGGGQTTNEKLFF TGTGCCAGCCGCGGGGGGGGACAGACAACTAATGAAAAACTGTTTTTT
NA TRBJ2-3 TRBD2 TRBV4-2 CASSQEILTSGGAGDTQYF TGTGCCAGCAGCCAAGAAATTCTAACTAGCGGGGGGGCGGGTGATACGCAGTATTTT
NA TRBJ2-7 NA TRBV5-5 CASSLSNYEQYF TGTGCCAGCAGCTTGAGCAACTACGAGCAGTACTTC
NA TRBJ1-2 NA TRBV19 CASSIGPGGYTF TGTGCCAGTAGTATAGGCCCGGGAGGCTACACCTTC
once TRBJ1-4 NA TRBV7-9 CASSLGTVMDEKLFF TGTGCCAGCAGCTTAGGGACCGTCATGGATGAAAAACTGTTTTTT
NA TRBJ2-2 TRBD1 TRBV2 CASIIQGVANTGELFF TGTGCCAGCATTATACAGGGGGTCGCGAACACCGGGGAGCTGTTTTTT
once TRBJ1-2 TRBD1 TRBV9 CASSWTGENYGYTF TGTGCCAGCAGCTGGACAGGGGAGAACTATGGCTACACCTTC
NA TRBJ2-5 NA TRBV15 CATSRPGRREETQYF TGTGCCACCAGCAGACCGGGCCGAAGGGAAGAGACCCAGTACTTC
NA TRBJ2-2 NA TRBV6-4 CASSEQALGGTGELFF TGTGCCAGCAGTGAGCAGGCCCTCGGGGGCACCGGGGAGCTGTTTTTT
NA TRBJ1-1 TRBD1 TRBV28 CASSFTGQGSGMNTEAFF TGTGCCAGCAGTTTTACGGGACAGGGATCCGGCATGAACACTGAAGCTTTCTTT
NA TRBJ2-2 NA TRBV7-2 CASSLMQPGAGELFF TGTGCCAGCAGCTTAATGCAGCCGGGGGCCGGGGAGCTGTTTTTT
NA TRBJ1-2 TRBD1 TRBV9 CASSLQGVYGYTF TGTGCCAGCAGCCTACAGGGGGTCTATGGCTACACCTTC
NA TRBJ1-2 TRBD1 TRBV7-2 CASSSTQTGVGSYGYTF TGTGCCAGCAGTTCTACCCAGACAGGGGTAGGAAGCTATGGCTACACCTTC
few TRBJ2-7 NA TRBV11-1 CASSLGTPYEQYF TGTGCCAGCAGCTTGGGGACTCCCTACGAGCAGTACTTC
NA TRBJ2-7 TRBD1 TRBV6-5 CASSHRGQTYEQYF TGTGCCAGCAGTCACAGGGGACAGACATACGAGCAGTACTTC
NA TRBJ2-1 TRBD2 TRBV6-5 CASSSPSGTRGEQFF TGTGCCAGCAGTTCCCCAAGCGGGACTAGGGGTGAGCAGTTCTTC
NA TRBJ1-4 NA TRBV27 CASSLSATGSPSEMFF TGTGCCAGCAGTTTATCAGCGACAGGCTCCCCCAGTGAGATGTTTTTT
NA TRBJ1-1 NA TRBV6-5 CASSPASPNTEAFF TGTGCCAGCAGCCCCGCCAGTCCGAACACTGAAGCTTTCTTT
NA TRBJ2-5 TRBD1 TRBV4-1 CASSQGQRPQETQYF TGCGCCAGCAGCCAGGGACAGCGACCTCAAGAGACCCAGTACTTC
NA TRBJ1-1 NA TRBV6-2/TRBV6-3 CASSYWQQNTEAFF TGTGCCAGCAGTTACTGGCAGCAGAACACTGAAGCTTTCTTT
NA TRBJ2-5 NA TRBV5-8 CASSFQVNLQETQYF TGTGCCAGCAGCTTTCAGGTGAACCTCCAAGAGACCCAGTACTTC
medium-sized TRBJ1-3 NA TRBV5-1 CASSPPSGASGNTIYF TGCGCCAGCAGCCCCCCGAGCGGGGCCTCTGGAAACACCATATATTTT
NA TRBJ2-7 TRBD2 TRBV7-2 CASSPWTSGASYEQYF TGTGCCAGCAGCCCCTGGACTAGCGGGGCGTCCTACGAGCAGTACTTC
NA TRBJ1-5 NA TRBV3-1/TRBV3-2 CASSQDRTELSNQPQHF TGTGCCAGCAGCCAAGACCGGACGGAGCTTAGCAATCAGCCCCAGCATTTT
NA TRBJ2-1 TRBD2 TRBV9 CASSAGTNSYNEQFF TGTGCCAGCAGCGCCGGGACTAACTCCTACAATGAGCAGTTCTTC
NA TRBJ2-7 TRBD2 TRBV7-2 CASSLGSGGQYEQYF TGTGCCAGCAGCTTAGGCTCGGGAGGGCAATACGAGCAGTACTTC
NA TRBJ2-1 TRBD2 TRBV11-3 CASSLSGVNYNEQFF TGTGCCAGCAGCCTTAGCGGGGTAAACTACAATGAGCAGTTCTTC
NA TRBJ2-1 NA TRBV3-1/TRBV3-2 CASSRSSLALGQFF TGTGCCAGCAGCCGCTCTTCCCTAGCCCTAGGGCAGTTCTTC